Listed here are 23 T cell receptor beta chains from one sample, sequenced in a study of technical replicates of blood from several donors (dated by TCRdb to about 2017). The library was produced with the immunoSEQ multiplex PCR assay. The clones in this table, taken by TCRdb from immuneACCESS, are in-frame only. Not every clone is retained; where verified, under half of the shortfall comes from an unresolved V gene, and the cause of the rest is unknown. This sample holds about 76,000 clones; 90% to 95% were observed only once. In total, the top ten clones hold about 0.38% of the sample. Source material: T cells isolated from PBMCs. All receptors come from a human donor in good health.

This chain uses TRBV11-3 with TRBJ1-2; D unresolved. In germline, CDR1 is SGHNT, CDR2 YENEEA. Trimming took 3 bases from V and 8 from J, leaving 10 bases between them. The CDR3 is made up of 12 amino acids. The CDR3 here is CASSFSLEGYTF. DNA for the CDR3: TGTGCCAGCAGCTTCAGTTTGGAGGGCTACACCTTC.

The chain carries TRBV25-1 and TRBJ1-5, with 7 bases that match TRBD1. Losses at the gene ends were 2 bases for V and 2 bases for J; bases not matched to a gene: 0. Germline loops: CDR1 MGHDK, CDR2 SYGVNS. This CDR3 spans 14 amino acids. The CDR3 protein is CASSETGGNQPQHF. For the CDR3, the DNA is TGTGCCAGCAGTGAAACAGGGGGCAATCAGCCCCAGCATTTT. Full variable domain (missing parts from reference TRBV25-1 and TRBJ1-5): EADIYQTPRYLVIGTGKKITLECSQTMGHDKMYWYQQDPGMELHLIHYSYGVNSTEKGDLSSESTVSRIRTEHFPLTLESARPSHTSQYLCASSETGGNQPQHFGDGTRLSIL.

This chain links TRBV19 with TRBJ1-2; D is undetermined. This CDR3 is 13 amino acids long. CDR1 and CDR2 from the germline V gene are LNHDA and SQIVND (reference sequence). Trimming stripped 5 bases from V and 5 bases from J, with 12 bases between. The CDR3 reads CASSPGVEYGYTF. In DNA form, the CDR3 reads TGTGCCAGTAGTCCGGGAGTAGAGTATGGCTACACCTTC.

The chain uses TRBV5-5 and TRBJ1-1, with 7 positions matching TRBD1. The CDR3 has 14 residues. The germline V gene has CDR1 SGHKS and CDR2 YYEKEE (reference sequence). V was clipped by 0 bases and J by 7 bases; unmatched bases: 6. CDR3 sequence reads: CASSLEGGRIEAFF. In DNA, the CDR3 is TGTGCCAGCAGCTTGGAAGGGGGCAGGATTGAAGCTTTCTTT.

The CDR3, as DNA: TGTGCCAGCAGCCTTGGACTGAGCTCTGGAAACACCATATATTTT. Translation: CASSLGLSSGNTIYF. The chain combines TRBV7-2 with TRBJ1-3, with unresolved D. CDR3 length: 15 residues. Trimming took 5 bases from V and 0 from J, leaving 11 bases between them. In germline, CDR1 is SGHTA, CDR2 FQGNSA. Full variable domain (outside the CDR3, taken from reference TRBV7-2 and TRBJ1-3): GAGVSQSPSNKVTEKGKDVELRCDPISGHTALYWYRQSLGQGLEFLIYFQGNSAPDKSGLPSDRFSAERTGGSVSTLTIQRTQQEDSAVYLCASSLGLSSGNTIYFGEGSWLTVV.

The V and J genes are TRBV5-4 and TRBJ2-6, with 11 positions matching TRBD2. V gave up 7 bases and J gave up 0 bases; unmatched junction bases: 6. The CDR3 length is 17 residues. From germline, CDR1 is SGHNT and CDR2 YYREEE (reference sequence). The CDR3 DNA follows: TGTGCCAGCGACCTAGCGGGAGGAGGCTCTGGGGCCAACGTCCTGACTTTC. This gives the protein CASDLAGGGSGANVLTF.

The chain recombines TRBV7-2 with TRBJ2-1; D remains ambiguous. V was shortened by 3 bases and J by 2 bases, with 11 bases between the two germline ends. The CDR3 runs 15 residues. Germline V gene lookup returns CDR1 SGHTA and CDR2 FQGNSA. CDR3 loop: CASSLIPGTYNEQFF. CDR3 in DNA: TGTGCCAGCAGCTTGATTCCGGGTACCTACAATGAGCAGTTCTTC.

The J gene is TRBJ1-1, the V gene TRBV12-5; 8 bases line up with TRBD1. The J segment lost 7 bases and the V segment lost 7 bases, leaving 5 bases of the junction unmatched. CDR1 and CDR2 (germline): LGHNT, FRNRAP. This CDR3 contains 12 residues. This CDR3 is CASATGGVEAFF. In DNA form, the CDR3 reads TGTGCTAGTGCCACAGGGGGGGTTGAAGCTTTCTTT.

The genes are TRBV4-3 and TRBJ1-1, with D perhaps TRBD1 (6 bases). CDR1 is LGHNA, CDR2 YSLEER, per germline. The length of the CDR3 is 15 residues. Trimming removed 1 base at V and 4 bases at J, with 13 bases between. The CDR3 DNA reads TGCGCCAGCAGCCAAGCTACAGGGACCTTCACTGAAGCTTTCTTT. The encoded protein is CASSQATGTFTEAFF.

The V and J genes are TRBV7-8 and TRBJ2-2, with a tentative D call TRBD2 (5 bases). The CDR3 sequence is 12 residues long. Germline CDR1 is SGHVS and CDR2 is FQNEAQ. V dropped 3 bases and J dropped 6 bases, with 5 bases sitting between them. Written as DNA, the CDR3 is TGTGCCAGCAGCTTCGGGGCCGGGGAGCTGTTTTTT. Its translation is CASSFGAGELFF.

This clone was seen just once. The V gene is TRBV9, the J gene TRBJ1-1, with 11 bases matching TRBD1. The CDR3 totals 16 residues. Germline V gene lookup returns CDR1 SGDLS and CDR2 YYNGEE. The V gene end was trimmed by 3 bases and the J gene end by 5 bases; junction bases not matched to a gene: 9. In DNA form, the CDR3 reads TGTGCCAGCAGCGCTTGGGACAGGGGGTTAGCGACTGAAGCTTTCTTT. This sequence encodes CASSAWDRGLATEAFF.

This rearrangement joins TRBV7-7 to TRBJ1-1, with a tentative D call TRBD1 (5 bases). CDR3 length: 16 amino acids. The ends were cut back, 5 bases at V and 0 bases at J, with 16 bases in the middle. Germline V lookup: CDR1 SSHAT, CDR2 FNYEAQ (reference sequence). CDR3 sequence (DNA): TGTGCCAGCAGCGCAATACAGGACCCTATGAACACTGAAGCTTTCTTT. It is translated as CASSAIQDPMNTEAFF.

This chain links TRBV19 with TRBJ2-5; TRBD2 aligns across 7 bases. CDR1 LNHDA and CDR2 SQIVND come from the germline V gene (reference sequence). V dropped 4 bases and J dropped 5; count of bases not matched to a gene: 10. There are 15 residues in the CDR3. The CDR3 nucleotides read TGTGCCAGTAGTACTTTAGCGGGCCCTCAGGAGACCCAGTACTTC. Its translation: CASSTLAGPQETQYF.

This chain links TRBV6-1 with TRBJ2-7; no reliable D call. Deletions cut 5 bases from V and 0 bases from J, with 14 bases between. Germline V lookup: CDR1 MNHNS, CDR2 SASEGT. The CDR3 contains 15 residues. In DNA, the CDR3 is TGTGCCAGCAGTTCCCACTACCCAAGCTCCTACGAGCAGTACTTC. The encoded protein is CASSSHYPSSYEQYF.

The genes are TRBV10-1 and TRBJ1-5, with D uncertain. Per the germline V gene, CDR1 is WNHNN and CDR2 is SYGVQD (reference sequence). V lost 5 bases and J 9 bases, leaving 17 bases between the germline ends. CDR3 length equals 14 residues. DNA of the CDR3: TGCGCCAGCAGTCCGCTCCCAACAATTCCGCCCCAGCATTTT. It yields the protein CASSPLPTIPPQHF.

In nucleotides, the CDR3 is TGTGCCAGCAGCGTAGGAAGCTCCAATCAGCCCCAGCATTTT. Its translation: CASSVGSSNQPQHF. The V and J genes are TRBV9 and TRBJ1-5; D remains unclear. Trimming stripped 0 bases from V and 3 bases from J, with 7 bases between. Germline V gene lookup returns CDR1 SGDLS and CDR2 YYNGEE. The CDR3 is 14 amino acids.

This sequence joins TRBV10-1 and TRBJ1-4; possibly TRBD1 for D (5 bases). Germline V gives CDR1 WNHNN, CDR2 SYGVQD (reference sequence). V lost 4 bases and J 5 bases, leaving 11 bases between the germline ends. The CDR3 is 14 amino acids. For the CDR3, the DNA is TGCGCCAGCAGTGTGGGGCGGTCGAATGAAAAACTGTTTTTT. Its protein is CASSVGRSNEKLFF.

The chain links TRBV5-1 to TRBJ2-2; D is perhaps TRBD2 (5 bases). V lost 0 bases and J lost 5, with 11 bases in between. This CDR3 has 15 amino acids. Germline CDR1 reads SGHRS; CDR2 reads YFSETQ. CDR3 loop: CASSLGASPTGELFF. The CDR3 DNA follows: TGCGCCAGCAGCTTGGGGGCTAGCCCGACCGGGGAGCTGTTTTTT.

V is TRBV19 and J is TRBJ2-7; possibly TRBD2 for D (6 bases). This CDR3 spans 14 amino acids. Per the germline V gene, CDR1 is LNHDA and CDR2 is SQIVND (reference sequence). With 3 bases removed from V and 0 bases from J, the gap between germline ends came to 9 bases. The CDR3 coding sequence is TGTGCCAGTAGTATCCCGGGACTCTCCTACGAGCAGTACTTC. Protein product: CASSIPGLSYEQYF.

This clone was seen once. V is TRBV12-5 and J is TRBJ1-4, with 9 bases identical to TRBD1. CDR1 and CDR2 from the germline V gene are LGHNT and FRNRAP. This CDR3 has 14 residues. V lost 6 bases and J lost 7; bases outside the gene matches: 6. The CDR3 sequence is CASGPDRGAEKLFF. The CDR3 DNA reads TGTGCTAGTGGCCCCGACAGGGGGGCTGAAAAACTGTTTTTT.

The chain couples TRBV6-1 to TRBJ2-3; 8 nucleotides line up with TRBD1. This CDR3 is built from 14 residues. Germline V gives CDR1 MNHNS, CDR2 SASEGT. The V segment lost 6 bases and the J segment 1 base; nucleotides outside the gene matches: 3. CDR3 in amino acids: CASRVQGGTDTQYF. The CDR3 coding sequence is TGTGCCAGCAGAGTACAGGGGGGCACAGATACGCAGTATTTT.

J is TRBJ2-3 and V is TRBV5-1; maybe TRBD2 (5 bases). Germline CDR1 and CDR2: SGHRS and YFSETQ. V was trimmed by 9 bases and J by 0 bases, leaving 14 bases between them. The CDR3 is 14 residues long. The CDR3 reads CATSEARSTDTQYF. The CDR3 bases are TGCGCCACGTCGGAGGCCCGGAGCACAGATACGCAGTATTTT.

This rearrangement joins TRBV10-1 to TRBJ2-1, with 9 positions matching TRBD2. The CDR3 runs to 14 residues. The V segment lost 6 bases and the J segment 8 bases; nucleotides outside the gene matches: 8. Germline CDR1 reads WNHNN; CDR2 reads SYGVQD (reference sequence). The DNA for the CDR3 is TGCGCCAGCAGGGCTAGCGGGATCTGGGATGAGCAGTTCTTC. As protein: CASRASGIWDEQFF.